Following are 26 T cell receptor beta chains from one sample sequenced in a study of cytomegalovirus exposure and HLA in healthy donors (dated by TCRdb to 2016 to 2017). The library was generated by the immunoSEQ multiplex PCR assay. For the multiplex PCR, a mixture combining 60 forward primers for TCR Vbeta segments and 13 reverse primers for TCR Jbeta segments was used. TCRdb carries this immuneACCESS record with in-frame sequences only. Its versions omit some clonotypes, under half of them owing to an unresolved V gene in the studies checked, with the rest unexplained. A total of roughly 130,000 clones appear in this sample, over 65% of them only once. The biggest ten clones account for 4.3% of the sample. Sequencing was carried out using PBMCs. Receptors were obtained from a man aged 18 to 30 in good health and CMV-seropositive.

The chain employs TRBV6-1 and TRBJ2-7; D ambiguous. Trimming left V 5 bases short and J 7 bases short, with 12 bases between. Looked up from germline, CDR1 is MNHNS and CDR2 is SASEGT. The CDR3 is made up of 12 amino acids. The CDR3: CASSLLVQEQYF. The CDR3 coding sequence is TGTGCCAGCAGTCTCCTGGTGCAGGAGCAGTACTTC.

The gene calls are TRBV27 and TRBJ2-7, with 8 bases lining up with TRBD1. Germline V gene data show CDR1 as MNHEY and CDR2 as SMNVEV (reference sequence). The CDR3 covers 13 residues. Trimming removed 5 bases from V and 3 bases from J; junction bases left unmatched: 3. The CDR3 loop reads CASSPGQVYEQYF. The CDR3 DNA is TGTGCCAGCAGTCCGGGACAGGTCTACGAGCAGTACTTC.

This clone was counted between two and nine times. V is TRBV10-3 and J is TRBJ2-5; 8 nucleotides agree with TRBD1. Per the germline V gene, CDR1 is ENHRY and CDR2 is SYGVKD. The CDR3 runs to 14 residues. The junction had 5 bases not matched to a gene; V was cut back by 4 bases and J by 4 bases. In nucleotides, the CDR3 is TGTGCCATCAGTGCCGGGACAGGCGGAGAGACCCAGTACTTC. Translation gives CAISAGTGGETQYF.

The chain recombines TRBV5-5 with TRBJ2-2; 14 positions match TRBD2. V dropped 5 bases and J dropped 5; count of bases not matched to a gene: 8. The CDR3 length is 17 residues. Germline assignment: CDR1 SGHKS and CDR2 YYEKEE (reference sequence). This CDR3 is CASRDRTSGRYTGELFF. In nucleotides, the CDR3 is TGTGCCAGCAGGGACCGGACTAGCGGGAGGTATACCGGGGAGCTGTTTTTT. Full variable domain (rest looked up from reference TRBV5-5 and TRBJ2-2): DAGVTQSPTHLIKTRGQQVTLRCSPISGHKSVSWYQQVLGQGPQFIFQYYEKEERGRGNFPDRFSARQFPNYSSELNVNALLLGDSALYLCASRDRTSGRYTGELFFGEGSRLTVL.

This clone has only a few counts. Written as DNA, the CDR3 is TGTGCCAGCAGCGTGGGACTAGCGGGGGCCCGTGCTTACAATGAGCAGTTCTTC. Its translation is CASSVGLAGARAYNEQFF. The chain has TRBV7-8 and TRBJ2-1; 14 bases are shared with TRBD2. Per germline, CDR1 SGHVS and CDR2 FQNEAQ. J lost 4 bases, V lost 5 bases, and 10 bases had no gene match. The length of the CDR3 is 18 residues. Based on the CDR3 plus reference TRBV7-8 and TRBJ2-1, the full variable domain is GAGVSQSPRYKVAKRGQDVALRCDPISGHVSLFWYQQALGQGPEFLTYFQNEAQLDKSGLPSDRFFAERPEGSVSTLKIQRTQQEDSAVYLCASSVGLAGARAYNEQFFGPGTRLTVL.

The chain has TRBV25-1 and TRBJ2-3; TRBD2 is a possible D gene (5 bases). Germline loops: CDR1 MGHDK, CDR2 SYGVNS. CDR3 length: 12 residues. Trimming cost V 4 bases and J 5 bases, with 7 bases left between them. CDR3 in amino acids: CASSGLLDTQYF. CDR3 bases: TGTGCCAGCAGTGGACTATTAGATACGCAGTATTTT.

This chain joins TRBV14 and TRBJ2-7; D is unclear. This CDR3 has 12 residues. The ends were cut back, 3 bases at V and 3 bases at J, with 6 bases in the middle. Per the germline V gene, CDR1 is SGHDN and CDR2 is FVKESK. The CDR3 is CASSQYFYEQYF. The CDR3 DNA follows: TGTGCCAGCAGCCAGTACTTCTACGAGCAGTACTTC. The full variable domain, in which reference TRBV14 and TRBJ2-7 provide the parts outside the CDR3, is EAGVTQFPSHSVIEKGQTVTLRCDPISGHDNLYWYRRVMGKEIKFLLHFVKESKQDESGMPNNRFLAERTGGTYSTLKVQPAELEDSGVYFCASSQYFYEQYFGPGTRLTVT.

The chain joins TRBV7-9 to TRBJ1-1, with 7 bases aligning to TRBD1. CDR3 length: 13 residues. Per germline, CDR1 SEHNR and CDR2 FQNEAQ (reference sequence). Unmatched junction bases numbered 3, after V lost 6 bases and J lost 2 bases. CDR3 sequence (DNA): TGTGCCAGCAGAGGGGGCCGAAACACTGAAGCTTTCTTT. Protein: CASRGGRNTEAFF.

This chain connects TRBV19 to TRBJ1-1; D is possibly TRBD1 (6 bases). CDR1 and CDR2 from the germline V gene are LNHDA and SQIVND (reference sequence). The CDR3 sequence is 13 residues long. V was clipped by 7 bases and J by 4 bases, with 13 bases between them. CDR3 region: CASTRGYGTEAFF. CDR3 nucleotide sequence: TGTGCCAGTACGAGGGGGTACGGCACTGAAGCTTTCTTT.

V and J are TRBV5-4 and TRBJ2-1; D is unclear. Trimming left V 1 base short and J 8 bases short, with 10 bases between. The CDR3 is made up of 13 amino acids. Germline CDR1 is SGHNT and CDR2 is YYREEE (reference sequence). The chain's CDR3 is CASSLPPSDEQFF. The DNA for the CDR3 is TGTGCCAGCAGCTTGCCCCCTTCGGATGAGCAGTTCTTC.

This clone was seen a handful of times. The gene calls are TRBV7-8 and TRBJ2-2; 8 bases line up with TRBD2. The CDR3 totals 18 residues. Germline lookup yields CDR1 SGHVS and CDR2 FQNEAQ. The V and J ends lost 1 base and 5 bases, in that order; junction bases with no gene match: 12. CDR3 loop: CASSLGSGGAGRTGELFF. For the CDR3, the DNA is TGTGCCAGCAGCTTAGGATCGGGGGGGGCAGGGAGAACCGGGGAGCTGTTTTTT.

With regard to this clone: This sample also contains other DNA sequences that code for the same CDR3. The chain combines TRBV18 with TRBJ2-5; D is undetermined. The V and J ends lost 2 bases and 4 bases respectively, with 5 bases between them. The CDR3 has 12 amino acids. Germline-derived CDR1 and CDR2 are KGHSH and LQKENI. CDR3 bases: TGTGCCAGCTCACCAAGAGGAGAGACCCAGTACTTC. Its translation: CASSPRGETQYF.

The CDR3 spells CASARLPKNIQYF. DNA of the CDR3: TGTGCCTCGGCCAGACTACCCAAAAACATTCAGTACTTC. The chain uses TRBV2 and TRBJ2-4; possibly TRBD2 for D (5 bases). Germline V gene data show CDR1 as SNHLY and CDR2 as FYNNEI. The V end was cut by 11 bases, the J end by 2 bases, with 13 bases between. The CDR3 totals 13 residues. Complete variable domain (other parts from reference TRBV2 and TRBJ2-4): EPEVTQTPSHQVTQMGQEVILRCVPISNHLYFYWYRQILGQKVEFLVSFYNNEISEKSEIFDDQFSVERPDGSNFTLKIRSTKLEDSAMYFCASARLPKNIQYFGAGTRLSVL.

The gene calls are TRBV19 and TRBJ1-5, with 9 nucleotides matching TRBD1. This CDR3 spans 15 amino acids. The V and J ends lost 4 bases and 4 bases, in that order; junction bases with no gene match: 5. From germline, CDR1 is LNHDA and CDR2 SQIVND (reference sequence). CDR3 residues: CASSTPGQGNQPQHF. CDR3 DNA sequence: TGTGCCAGTAGTACACCGGGACAGGGAAATCAGCCCCAGCATTTT.

CDR3 nucleotide sequence: TGTGCCAGCAGCGCGGGACTAGCGGGATACGAGCAGTACTTC. Its translation: CASSAGLAGYEQYF. This rearrangement joins TRBV7-2 to TRBJ2-7; 13 positions agree with TRBD2. V shed 5 bases, J shed 4 bases, and the junction held 2 bases outside the gene matches. CDR1 is SGHTA, CDR2 FQGNSA, per germline. This CDR3 region has 14 residues. Drawing the rest from reference TRBV7-2 and TRBJ2-7, the complete variable domain is GAGVSQSPSNKVTEKGKDVELRCDPISGHTALYWYRQSLGQGLEFLIYFQGNSAPDKSGLPSDRFSAERTGGSVSTLTIQRTQQEDSAVYLCASSAGLAGYEQYFGPGTRLTVT.

This rearrangement joins TRBV7-2 to TRBJ2-1, with a weak D call TRBD1 (6 bases). The CDR3 covers 15 residues. Germline values: CDR1 SGHTA, CDR2 FQGNSA. Trimming pared 7 bases from V and 4 bases from J, leaving 17 bases between. The chain's CDR3 is CASNQIRGGYNEQFF. The CDR3 nucleotides are TGTGCCAGCAACCAGATCAGGGGTGGGTACAATGAGCAGTTCTTC.

The table lists this clone with a count of one. This chain links TRBV7-2 with TRBJ2-7; 10 positions match TRBD1. After removal of 0 bases from V and 3 bases from J, the junction contained 5 bases not matched to a gene. CDR1 and CDR2 (germline): SGHTA, FQGNSA. The CDR3 has 16 residues. The DNA for the CDR3 is TGTGCCAGCAGCTTAGCGGGACAGGGGACGCACTACGAGCAGTACTTC. Translating it yields CASSLAGQGTHYEQYF.

This chain links TRBV7-2 with TRBJ2-1, with 10 bases that match TRBD2. Trimming removed 0 bases from V and 8 bases from J; junction bases left unmatched: 7. The CDR3 loop spans 16 amino acids. The V gene's germline CDR1 is SGHTA and CDR2 FQGNSA. The CDR3, as DNA: TGTGCCAGCAGCTTAGCCTCTAGCGGGGGAATCTATGAGCAGTTCTTC. It translates to CASSLASSGGIYEQFF.

J is TRBJ2-7 and V is TRBV4-1, with D perhaps matching TRBD2 (6 bases). With 1 base removed from V and 3 bases from J, the gap between germline ends came to 16 bases. Germline values: CDR1 MGHRA, CDR2 YSYEKL. The CDR3 runs 16 residues. The CDR3 DNA is TGCGCCAGCAGCCAAGGGGTAGCGGCCGTGAACTACGAGCAGTACTTC. Its translation is CASSQGVAAVNYEQYF.

The rearrangement uses TRBV7-2 and TRBJ1-6, with D tentatively TRBD1 (6 bases). V was clipped by 9 bases and J by 6 bases, with 18 bases between them. Germline lookup yields CDR1 SGHTA and CDR2 FQGNSA. This CDR3 is 15 amino acids long. DNA for the CDR3: TGTGCCAGTAAACAGGGATGGGAGTTTAATTCACCCCTCCACTTT. Translated: CASKQGWEFNSPLHF.

This clone was counted between two and nine times. The chain uses TRBV5-1 and TRBJ2-1, with no clear D. The germline V and J ends were trimmed by 7 bases and 0 bases, with 11 bases remaining between them. Germline V gene sequence: CDR1 SGHRS, CDR2 YFSETQ. The CDR3 has 14 amino acids. CDR3 amino acids: CASRLTPSYNEQFF. CDR3 in DNA: TGCGCCAGCCGCCTCACTCCCTCCTACAATGAGCAGTTCTTC.

This clone was found a few times. The V and J genes are TRBV6-5 and TRBJ2-2, with 8 bases fitting TRBD2. Unmatched junction bases numbered 7, after V lost 10 bases and J lost 3 bases. CDR1 and CDR2 (germline): MNHEY, SVGAGI. The CDR3 is 14 residues long. CDR3: CATSGGVDTGELFF. Written as DNA, the CDR3 is TGTGCCACCTCCGGGGGGGTAGACACCGGGGAGCTGTTTTTT.

Details on this clone: One end of the junction does not line up with germline, which may come from a read error. The genes are TRBV7-7 and TRBJ2-3; 10 nucleotides align to TRBD1. CDR1 SSHAT and CDR2 FNYEAQ come from the germline V gene (reference sequence). This CDR3 comprises 15 residues. The CDR3 loop is CASSEGQGKADTQYF. The DNA for the CDR3 is TGTGCTAGCAGCGAGGGACAGGGGAAGGCAGATACGCAGTATTTT.

The chain links TRBV29-1 to TRBJ1-1; no definite D call. Trimming cost V 1 base and J 0 bases, with 6 bases left between them. Germline CDR1 and CDR2: SQVTM and ANQGSEA. This CDR3 contains 13 residues. CDR3 coding DNA: TGCAGCGTTGAAGCACAGCTGAACACTGAAGCTTTCTTT. It yields the protein CSVEAQLNTEAFF.

This clone was seen more than once but under ten times. J is TRBJ2-1 and V is TRBV6-6, with 11 nucleotides matching TRBD1. The CDR3 consists of 16 residues. V lost 2 bases and J lost 3; bases outside the gene matches: 3. Germline CDR1 MNHNY, CDR2 SVGAGI (reference sequence). The CDR3 DNA reads TGTGCCAGCAGTTACCTGGACAGGGGGCTCTACAATGAGCAGTTCTTC. Translated, it gives CASSYLDRGLYNEQFF.

The V and J genes are TRBV4-1 and TRBJ2-6; no clear D gene. The CDR3 contains 17 residues. With 4 bases removed from V and 4 bases from J, the gap between germline ends came to 17 bases. Germline V gene sequence: CDR1 MGHRA, CDR2 YSYEKL. The CDR3 spells CASSPRQAFWGANVLTF. CDR3 in DNA: TGCGCCAGCAGCCCGCGTCAGGCCTTTTGGGGGGCCAACGTCCTGACTTTC.